Sequencing of this TCR beta chain was carried out in a study of patients and donors after allogeneic stem cell transplantation. TCRdb analysed the RT-PCR reads with MiXCR anew, one entry per CDR3 protein. In the table there are about 410,000 distinct CDR3 sequences, roughly 16% of which are singletons. The V gene's germline CDR1 is SGHKS and CDR2 YYEKEE (reference sequence). V lost 6 bases and J lost 5, with 18 bases in between. The CDR3 has 16 amino acids. The chain links TRBV5-5 to TRBJ1-6; D might be TRBD1 (5 bases). Input material: blood, either unsorted or a sorted T cell fraction (not recorded which). The TCR originated in a human donor who was either an allogeneic HSCT recipient or a stem cell or donor lymphocyte infusion donor (not recorded which). It is not recorded whose cells these are; they may come from a transplant donor. The CDR3 DNA is TGTGCCAGCACCTCCGCCGGGGGGGGTAATAATTCACCCCTCCACTTT. It encodes CASTSAGGGNNSPLHF.